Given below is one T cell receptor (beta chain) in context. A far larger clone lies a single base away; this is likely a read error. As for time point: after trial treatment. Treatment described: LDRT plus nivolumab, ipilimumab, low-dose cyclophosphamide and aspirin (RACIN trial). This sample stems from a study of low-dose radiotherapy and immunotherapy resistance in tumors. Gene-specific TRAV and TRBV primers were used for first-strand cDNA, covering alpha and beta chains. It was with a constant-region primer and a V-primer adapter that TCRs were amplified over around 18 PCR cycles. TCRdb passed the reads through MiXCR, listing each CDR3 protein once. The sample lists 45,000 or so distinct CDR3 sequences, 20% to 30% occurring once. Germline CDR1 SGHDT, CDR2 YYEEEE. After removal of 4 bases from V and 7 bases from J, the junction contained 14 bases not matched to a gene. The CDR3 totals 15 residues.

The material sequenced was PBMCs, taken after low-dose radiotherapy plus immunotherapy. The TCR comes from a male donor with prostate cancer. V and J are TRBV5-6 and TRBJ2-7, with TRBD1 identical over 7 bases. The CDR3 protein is CASSAPGQPYNEQYF. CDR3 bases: TGTGCCAGCAGCGCACCGGGACAGCCCTACAATGAGCAGTACTTC.